What follows are 17 T cell receptor beta chains derived from one specimen sequenced in a study of immune cell composition in non-small cell lung cancer. TCRdb's table, derived via immunoSEQ multiplex PCR, lists solely in-frame clones and lacks some. The top ten clones hold roughly 22% of a sample with several thousand clones, about 70% of them seen once. The sequenced sample was lung tumor tissue. These receptors were collected from a human donor with non-small cell lung cancer.

The V gene is TRBV20-1, the J gene TRBJ2-5; D is perhaps TRBD2 (6 bases). The CDR3 runs 11 residues. Germline V gives CDR1 DFQATT, CDR2 SNEGSKA (reference sequence). Trimming removed 6 bases at V and 5 bases at J, with 10 bases between. CDR3 sequence (DNA): TGCAGTGCCGGCGGGGCCGAGACCCAGTACTTC. Translating gives CSAGGAETQYF.

This rearrangement joins TRBV20-1 to TRBJ2-5; no clear D. The CDR3 loop spans 11 amino acids. V was trimmed by 8 bases and J by 0 bases, leaving 7 bases between them. In germline, CDR1 is DFQATT, CDR2 SNEGSKA (reference sequence). CDR3 amino acids: CSPEHQETQYF. In DNA form, the CDR3 reads TGCAGTCCGGAACACCAAGAGACCCAGTACTTC.

The J gene is TRBJ2-3, the V gene TRBV6-5, with 7 positions matching TRBD2. Germline lookup yields CDR1 MNHEY and CDR2 SVGAGI. The CDR3 is made up of 16 amino acids. V lost 1 base to trimming and J lost 0 bases; unmatched junction nucleotides: 4. CDR3 in amino acids: CASSYLASGSTDTQYF. CDR3 DNA sequence: TGTGCCAGCAGTTACTTGGCTAGCGGTAGCACAGATACGCAGTATTTT.

The chain is built from TRBV18 and TRBJ2-7, with 7 bases matching TRBD1. Germline V lookup: CDR1 KGHSH, CDR2 LQKENI. The CDR3 covers 16 residues. Germline trimming cut 0 bases from V and 0 bases from J; bases unmatched to any gene: 5. The CDR3 nucleotides are TGTGCCAGCTCACCACCGAAGGGGGCAAGCTCCTACGAGCAGTACTTC. This codes for CASSPPKGASSYEQYF.

This chain joins TRBV20-1 and TRBJ2-7, with a possible D match to TRBD1 (5 bases). The V end was cut by 7 bases, the J end by 6 bases, with 13 bases between. Germline V lookup: CDR1 DFQATT, CDR2 SNEGSKA (reference sequence). This CDR3 contains 11 residues. As DNA, the CDR3 is TGCAGTGTCCCGACAGTACGCGAGCAGTACTTC. It codes for CSVPTVREQYF.

This CDR3 reads CASSLSAFGAAYEKLFF. The DNA of the CDR3 is TGTGCCAGCAGCTTATCGGCTTTTGGGGCGGCGTATGAAAAACTGTTTTTT. J is TRBJ1-4 and V is TRBV5-5, with a tentative D call TRBD1 (5 bases). V lost 2 bases and J lost 6, with 20 bases in between. Germline CDR1 is SGHKS and CDR2 is YYEKEE (reference sequence). The CDR3 runs 17 residues.

V and J are TRBV28 and TRBJ1-3; D is perhaps TRBD1 (5 bases). The CDR3 is made up of 15 amino acids. From germline, CDR1 is MDHEN and CDR2 SYDVKM. V was cut by 5 bases and J by 4 bases, with 15 bases left in between. CDR3 nucleotide sequence: TGTGCCAGCAGTACCACCCAGGGACGGGGAAACACCATATATTTT. Protein product: CASSTTQGRGNTIYF.

The rearrangement links TRBV7-9 to TRBJ2-1; D remains ambiguous. The V gene lost 2 bases and the J gene lost 9 bases, with 2 bases spanning the gap. Germline V gives CDR1 SEHNR, CDR2 FQNEAQ (reference sequence). This CDR3 spans 10 amino acids. DNA for the CDR3: TGTGCCAGCAGCTTAATTGAGCAGTTCTTC. It specifies CASSLIEQFF.

Only a few counts were recorded for this clone. The chain employs TRBV13 and TRBJ1-5, with 9 bases fitting TRBD1. After removal of 5 bases from V and 0 bases from J, the junction contained 8 bases not matched to a gene. CDR3 length: 17 residues. The germline V gene has CDR1 PRHDT and CDR2 FYEKMQ (reference sequence). The CDR3 DNA is TGTGCCAGCAGCCGTCGACAGGGGGTACTTAGCAATCAGCCCCAGCATTTT. Its protein product is CASSRRQGVLSNQPQHF.

This clone came up a few times. This chain connects TRBV5-1 to TRBJ2-7, with D maybe TRBD2 (5 bases). Trimming cost V 0 bases and J 6 bases, with 10 bases left between them. In germline, CDR1 is SGHRS, CDR2 YFSETQ. CDR3 length: 13 residues. The CDR3 loop is CASSLGLGSEQYF. CDR3 DNA sequence: TGCGCCAGCAGCTTGGGGTTGGGGAGCGAGCAGTACTTC.

The J gene is TRBJ2-5, the V gene TRBV6-5; 7 nucleotides line up with TRBD1. Per germline, CDR1 MNHEY and CDR2 SVGAGI. The CDR3 is 14 amino acids. V shed 4 bases and J 1 base; nucleotides not matched to a gene: 3. The CDR3 nucleotides read TGTGCCAGCAGTTTTGGGACAGCCCAAGAGACCCAGTACTTC. Translated, it gives CASSFGTAQETQYF.

The chain uses TRBV4-1 and TRBJ2-1, with D perhaps given as TRBD1 or TRBD2 (5 bases each). Deletions cut 1 base from V and 2 bases from J, with 9 bases between. CDR1 MGHRA and CDR2 YSYEKL come from the germline V gene. The CDR3 is 15 amino acids. CDR3 in DNA: TGCGCCAGCAGCCAAGCCGGGACGGCCTACAATGAGCAGTTCTTC. Encoded protein: CASSQAGTAYNEQFF.

J is TRBJ2-1 and V is TRBV6-6; 9 positions match TRBD2. The CDR3 consists of 16 residues. Germline CDR1 MNHNY, CDR2 SVGAGI (reference sequence). J was trimmed by 1 base and V by 6 bases; bases with no gene match: 7. CDR3 protein: CASSDGLAGSYNEQFF. Here the CDR3 DNA reads TGTGCCAGCAGCGACGGCCTAGCGGGATCCTACAATGAGCAGTTCTTC.

This sequence joins TRBV5-1 and TRBJ2-3; 12 nucleotides line up with TRBD2. The V gene's germline CDR1 is SGHRS and CDR2 YFSETQ. The CDR3 spans 17 residues. The ends lost 3 bases at V and 6 bases at J; junction bases unmatched: 11. CDR3 bases: TGCGCCAGCAGCTCCGCCCTAGCGGGGGGGCCATCGGATACGCAGTATTTT. Amino acid sequence: CASSSALAGGPSDTQYF.

This chain uses TRBV6-1 with TRBJ1-5; D remains ambiguous. The CDR3 consists of 15 residues. Germline loops: CDR1 MNHNS, CDR2 SASEGT. V was shortened by 0 bases and J by 5 bases, with 11 bases between the two germline ends. CDR3 protein: CASSEARVGYQPQHF. Here the CDR3 DNA reads TGTGCCAGCAGTGAAGCGCGGGTCGGATATCAGCCCCAGCATTTT.

This clone is labeled large (0.1 to 1%). The rearrangement uses TRBV11-2 and TRBJ2-5; D unclear. From germline, CDR1 is SGHAT and CDR2 FQNNGV. The CDR3 is made up of 16 amino acids. Trimming removed 0 bases from V and 1 base from J, with 12 bases in between. The CDR3 here is CASSLELSLVQETQYF. CDR3 sequence (DNA): TGTGCCAGCAGCTTAGAACTGTCTCTAGTCCAAGAGACCCAGTACTTC.

The V gene is TRBV11-2, the J gene TRBJ1-1; no firm D call. V lost 2 bases and J lost 1, with 14 bases in between. The CDR3 is 16 amino acids. CDR1 and CDR2 (germline): SGHAT, FQNNGV. In nucleotides, the CDR3 is TGTGCCAGCAGCTTAAGGCCACTAGCAGGGAACACTGAAGCTTTCTTT. This gives the protein CASSLRPLAGNTEAFF.